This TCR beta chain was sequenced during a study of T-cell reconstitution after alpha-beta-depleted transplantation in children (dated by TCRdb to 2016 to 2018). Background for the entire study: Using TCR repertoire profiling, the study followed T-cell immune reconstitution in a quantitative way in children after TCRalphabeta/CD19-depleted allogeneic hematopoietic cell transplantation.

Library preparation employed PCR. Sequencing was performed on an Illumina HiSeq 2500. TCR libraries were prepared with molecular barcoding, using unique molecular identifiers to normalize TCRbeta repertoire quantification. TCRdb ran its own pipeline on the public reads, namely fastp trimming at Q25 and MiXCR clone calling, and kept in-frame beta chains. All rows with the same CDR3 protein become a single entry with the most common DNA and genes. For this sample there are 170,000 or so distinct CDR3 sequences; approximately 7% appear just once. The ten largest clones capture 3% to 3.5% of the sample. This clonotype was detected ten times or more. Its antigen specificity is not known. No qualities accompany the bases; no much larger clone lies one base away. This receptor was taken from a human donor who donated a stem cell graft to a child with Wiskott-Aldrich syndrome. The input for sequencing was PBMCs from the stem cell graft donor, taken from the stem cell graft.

The CDR3 in this case is CASETTSTDTQYF. The DNA sequence is as follows: TGTGCCAGCGAAACCACTAGCACAGATACGCAGTATTTT. The receptor chain draws on TRBV7-9 and TRBJ2-3; a confident D gene designation cannot be given. Reading the germline V gene (reference sequence) gives CDR1 SEHNR and CDR2 FQNEAQ. Trimming removed 8 bases from V and 0 bases from J, leaving 9 bases between the germline ends. The CDR3 covers 13 residues, taking in both the cysteine and the phenylalanine. Here the CDR3 DNA is all that survives: 39 bases in frame from base 1.